This is a list of T cell receptor beta chains from one sample in a study of blood T cells in healthy people across ages. TCRdb re-called the 5' RACE reads with MiXCR, one entry per CDR3 protein. The table records some 640,000 distinct CDR3 sequences, 49% of them present only once. Sequenced input: blood. Receptors originate from a woman aged 55-75 years in good health. CDR3s include the opening cysteine and the closing phenylalanine or tryptophan. D genes are given only for firm matches. Rows give clone size only sometimes, using once, few, many, or a class for an expanded clone.

>TRBD1|TRBV10-3|TRBJ1-6|-
TGTGCCATCAGGGGGGACAGCTCCTATAATTCACCCCTCCACTTT
CAIRGDSSYNSPLHF
>TRBD1|TRBV29-1|TRBJ2-1|-
TGCAGCGTATGTTACAGGGGGGAGTTCTACAATGAGCAGTTCTTC
CSVCYRGEFYNEQFF
>-|TRBV29-1|TRBJ2-2|-
TGCAGCATAAACCGGGCCACGAACACCGGGGAGCTGTTTTTT
CSINRATNTGELFF
>-|TRBV7-9|TRBJ1-4|-
TGTGCCAGCAGCTTCGCAACAGGGCCGGAGAATGAAAAACTGTTTTTT
CASSFATGPENEKLFF
>-|TRBV28|TRBJ2-3|-
TGTGCCAGCAGCCATAGACAAACAGATACGCAGTATTTT
CASSHRQTDTQYF
>-|TRBV7-2|TRBJ2-5|many
TGTGCCAGCAGCTTAACCTCCGGACAGCAAGAGACCCAGTACTTC
CASSLTSGQQETQYF
>-|TRBV7-2|TRBJ2-7|-
TGTGCCAGCAAGTACCCAGGGGAATCCTACGAGCAGTACTTC
CASKYPGESYEQYF
>TRBD2|TRBV7-9|TRBJ2-3|once
TGTGCCGGCAGGCTAGCGGGAGGTGCGGGCGCAGATACGCAGTATTTT
CAGRLAGGAGADTQYF
>TRBD1|TRBV5-1|TRBJ2-1|-
TGCGCCAGCTCTCCTGGGGGGACAGGGGGCTATGAGCAGTTCTTC
CASSPGGTGGYEQFF
>-|TRBV29-1|TRBJ2-3|few
TGCAGCGTTGGCGGCGGGAACACAGATACGCAGTATTTT
CSVGGGNTDTQYF
>-|TRBV6-2/TRBV6-3|TRBJ2-3|few
TGTGCCAGCAGTTACGCCGCGGTGGGGGTAGCGACGCAGTATTTT
CASSYAAVGVATQYF
>TRBD2|TRBV6-1|TRBJ2-3|-
TGTGCCAGCAGTGAAGCAACTAGCGGGAGAGCGCAGTATTTT
CASSEATSGRAQYF
>-|TRBV28|TRBJ1-5|-
TGTGCCAGCAGTCCCCGGGGGAATAGGGACAATCAGCCCCAGCATTTT
CASSPRGNRDNQPQHF
>-|TRBV4-1|TRBJ1-2|-
TGCGCCAGCAGCCAGGGGGACGGAATAATCTATGACTACACCTTC
CASSQGDGIIYDYTF
>-|TRBV7-8|TRBJ1-2|-
TGTGCCAGCGCCCGGGGAGCTAACTATGGCTACACCTTC
CASARGANYGYTF
>-|TRBV5-1|TRBJ2-3|-
TGCGCCAGCAGCTGGGACTCTGGCTGGGATACGCAGTATTTT
CASSWDSGWDTQYF